The 10 T cell receptor beta chains in this list originate from one sample, sequenced in a study of blood T cell repertoires in COVID-19 (TCRdb year 2020). Libraries were made using the immunoSEQ multiplex PCR assay. Drawn from immuneACCESS, this table holds only the in-frame rearrangements with V and J called that TCRdb kept. Clones are partly lost; checked studies trace under half to an unresolved V gene and leave the rest unexplained. In all, the sample holds about 160,000 clones, and roughly 80% of those were seen once. Clones ranked in the top ten supply roughly 8% of the sample. The sample was peripheral blood. The source is a man aged 55 to 70 with acute or convalescent COVID-19.

This chain joins TRBV9 and TRBJ2-1, with 7 bases aligning to TRBD2. The V segment lost 3 bases and the J segment 3 bases; nucleotides outside the gene matches: 12. Germline V gives CDR1 SGDLS, CDR2 YYNGEE. There are 17 residues in the CDR3. The CDR3 DNA reads TGTGCCAGCAGCGACGATCCCAATCCGGGGGGCTACAATGAGCAGTTCTTC. This encodes CASSDDPNPGGYNEQFF.

V and J are TRBV29-1 and TRBJ2-7, with a tentative D call TRBD2 (5 bases). V was trimmed by 2 bases and J by 0 bases, leaving 11 bases between them. The CDR3 totals 14 residues. The germline CDR1 and CDR2 sequences are SQVTM and ANQGSEA. CDR3 protein: CSVESPAGSYEQYF. Written as DNA, the CDR3 is TGCAGCGTTGAAAGTCCGGCGGGCTCCTACGAGCAGTACTTC.

The chain combines TRBV2 with TRBJ2-1, with TRBD2 matching 9 bases. The CDR3 length is 14 residues. Germline CDR1 SNHLY, CDR2 FYNNEI. The J segment lost 5 bases and the V segment lost 7 bases, leaving 6 bases of the junction unmatched. Written as DNA, the CDR3 is TGTGCCAGCAACTCCGGGACTAGCAACAATGAGCAGTTCTTC. Protein product: CASNSGTSNNEQFF.

The CDR3 sequence: CASSSLGTGGHEKLFF. In DNA form, the CDR3 reads TGTGCCAGCAGTTCCCTGGGGACAGGGGGACATGAAAAACTGTTTTTT. The chain links TRBV6-5 to TRBJ1-4; 11 bases agree with TRBD1. From germline, CDR1 is MNHEY and CDR2 SVGAGI. V shed 4 bases, J shed 6 bases, and the junction held 7 bases outside the gene matches. This CDR3 is 16 amino acids long.

The chain has TRBV4-2 and TRBJ1-2, with 7 bases matching TRBD1. The germline gives CDR1 LGHNA, CDR2 YNFKEQ. The CDR3 runs 15 residues. Trimming cost V 0 bases and J 4 bases; bases outside gene matches: 5. CDR3 bases: TGTGCCAGCAGCCAAGATCTGGGACAGCTCTATGGCTACACCTTC. It yields the protein CASSQDLGQLYGYTF.

The chain has TRBV25-1 and TRBJ1-2, with no clear D. V was shortened by 8 bases and J by 4 bases, with 17 bases between the two germline ends. CDR3 size: 14 residues. Germline CDR1 MGHDK, CDR2 SYGVNS. Written as DNA, the CDR3 is TGTGCCAGCCGAGCAAGGAGGGCAGTCTATGGCTACACCTTC. This codes for CASRARRAVYGYTF.

This clone appeared many times. The chain couples TRBV27 to TRBJ1-6; D ambiguous. Germline CDR1 and CDR2: MNHEY and SMNVEV (reference sequence). The CDR3 loop spans 15 amino acids. V lost 4 bases, J lost 0 bases, and 7 bases lay in between. CDR3 region: CASSSRSSYNSPLHF. The CDR3 DNA is TGTGCCAGCAGTTCGAGGAGCTCCTATAATTCACCCCTCCACTTT.

The rearrangement joins TRBV19 to TRBJ1-1; possible D gene TRBD1, 6 bases. The CDR3 runs to 13 residues. Germline CDR1 LNHDA, CDR2 SQIVND (reference sequence). V lost 2 bases, J lost 5 bases, and 9 bases lay in between. CDR3 nucleotide sequence: TGTGCCAGTAGTATAAACAGGGTAACTGAAGCTTTCTTT. It codes for CASSINRVTEAFF.

The chain combines TRBV6-5 with TRBJ2-2, with TRBD1 matching 7 bases. Germline V gives CDR1 MNHEY, CDR2 SVGAGI. The V segment lost 8 bases and the J segment 4 bases; nucleotides outside the gene matches: 10. This CDR3 comprises 15 residues. CDR3 residues: CASGSGRGFTGELFF. The CDR3 DNA reads as TGTGCCAGCGGGAGCGGCAGGGGGTTCACCGGGGAGCTGTTTTTT.

The V gene is TRBV5-4, the J gene TRBJ2-3, with no clear D. The V gene's germline CDR1 is SGHNT and CDR2 YYREEE (reference sequence). The CDR3 spans 12 residues. Trimming took off 5 bases at V and 0 bases at J, with 4 bases between the two ends. The DNA for the CDR3 is TGTGCCAGCAGTTCTAGCACAGATACGCAGTATTTT. This translates into CASSSSTDTQYF.